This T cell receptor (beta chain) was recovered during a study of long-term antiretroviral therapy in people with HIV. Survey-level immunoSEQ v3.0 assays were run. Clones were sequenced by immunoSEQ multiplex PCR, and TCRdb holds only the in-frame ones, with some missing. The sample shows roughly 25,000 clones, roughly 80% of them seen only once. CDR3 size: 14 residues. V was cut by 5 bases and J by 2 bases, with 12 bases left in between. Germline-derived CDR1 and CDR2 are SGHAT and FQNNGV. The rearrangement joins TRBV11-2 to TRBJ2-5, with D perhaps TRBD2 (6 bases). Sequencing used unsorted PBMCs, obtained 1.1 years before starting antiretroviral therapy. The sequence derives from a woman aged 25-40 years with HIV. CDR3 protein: CASSTSQGQETQYF. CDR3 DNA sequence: TGTGCCAGCAGCACTAGCCAGGGTCAAGAGACCCAGTACTTC.